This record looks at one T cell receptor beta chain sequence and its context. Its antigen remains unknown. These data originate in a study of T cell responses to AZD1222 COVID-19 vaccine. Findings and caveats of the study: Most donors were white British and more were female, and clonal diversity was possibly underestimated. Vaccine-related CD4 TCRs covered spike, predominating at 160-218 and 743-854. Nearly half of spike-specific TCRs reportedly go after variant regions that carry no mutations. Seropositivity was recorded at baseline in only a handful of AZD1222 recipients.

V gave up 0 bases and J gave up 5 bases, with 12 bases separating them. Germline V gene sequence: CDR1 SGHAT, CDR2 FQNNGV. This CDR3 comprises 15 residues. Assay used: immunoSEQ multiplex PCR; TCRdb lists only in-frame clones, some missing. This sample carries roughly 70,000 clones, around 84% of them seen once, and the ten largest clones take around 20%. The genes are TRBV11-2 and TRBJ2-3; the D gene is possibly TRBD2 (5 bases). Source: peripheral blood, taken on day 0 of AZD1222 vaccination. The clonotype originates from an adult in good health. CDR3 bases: TGTGCCAGCAGCTTAGACGCGGGCCCTGGAGATACGCAGTATTTT. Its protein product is CASSLDAGPGDTQYF.